This TCR beta chain emerged from a study of Ad26.COV2.S vaccination and SARS-CoV-2 variants. Regarding the study as a whole: Spike-specific TCR breadth was greater after Ad26.COV2.S than placebo.

Germline values: CDR1 LNHDA, CDR2 SQIVND (reference sequence). The CDR3 totals 14 residues. V shed 8 bases and J shed 3 bases, with 16 bases lying between them. Noted treatment: 19 received Ad26.COV2.S at low or high dose, single or two shots; several received placebo; per-sample allocation not given. Sampling happened 63 days after the first vaccine or placebo injection. TCRdb's copy holds only in-frame clones and misses some; the assay was immunoSEQ multiplex PCR. The sample consists of about 400,000 clones, roughly nine tenths of them appearing once. Details on this clone: What it binds is not known.

This chain joins TRBV19 and TRBJ1-2; D perhaps matches TRBD1 (5 bases). The material sequenced was peripheral blood, taken in a trial of Ad26.COV2.S vaccine versus placebo. The source is a person between 18 and 60 years old who received the Ad26.COV2.S COVID-19 vaccine or a placebo. In DNA, the CDR3 is TGTGCCAGTGTGGGCCAGGGCCTCTACTATGGCTACACCTTC. Residues: CASVGQGLYYGYTF.